This record concerns one T cell receptor beta chain sequence. The record originates from a study of blood T cell repertoires in COVID-19. Across the study: Sites in the United States, Italy and Spain provided acute and convalescent COVID-19 samples. PBMCs, B-cell-depleted T cells, or T cells were the source of the cDNA or gDNA that made up the material.

In Seattle, patients joined the study during active infection and were tracked longitudinally. Per the authors' pipeline: Reference gene primer amplification in the assay estimated nucleated cell counts. Sequencing was performed with immunoSEQ multiplex PCR; in TCRdb, only in-frame clones are kept and a portion is missing. V, J and clone size are taken as reported in that table, and D and trimming were inferred from the DNA itself. The top ten hold roughly 2% of the sample, which has a few hundred thousand clones, around 89% seen once. The germline V gene has CDR1 SGHTA and CDR2 FQGTGA. The CDR3 loop spans 16 amino acids. V trimming: 5 bases; J trimming: 0 bases; junction bases outside the gene matches: 8.

The sample was peripheral blood. This chain uses TRBV7-3 with TRBJ2-3; 7 bases are a match to TRBD2. This TCR came from a woman aged 55-69 years with COVID-19, enrolled during active disease. The CDR3 reads CASSPGGGVSTDTQYF. Written as DNA, the CDR3 is TGTGCCAGCAGCCCTGGGGGGGGTGTAAGCACAGATACGCAGTATTTT.